This T cell receptor beta chain was found in a study of radiation and T cells in renal cell carcinoma. Background on the study: Nephrectomy followed 15 Gy stereotactic body radiation by 4 weeks.

Libraries were prepared by immunoSEQ multiplex PCR; TCRdb keeps only in-frame clonotypes and omits some of them. The table has about 130,000 clones, roughly 90% seen once; the top ten hold around 11%. Regarding this clone: What it binds is not known.

The V gene lost 0 bases and the J gene lost 5 bases, with 10 bases spanning the gap. The CDR3 runs to 14 residues. Germline V gene lookup returns CDR1 MNHNY and CDR2 SVGAGI (reference sequence). Study observations and caveats: Baseline intratumoral clonotype presence is unknown without pretreatment biopsies. Top tumor clonotypes rose in blood 2 weeks post-radiation, then contracted.

Time point: baseline pretreatment blood. Described treatment: 15 Gy SBRT to primary tumor, nephrectomy 4 weeks later. Serial blood draws occurred at baseline and 2 and 4 weeks post-SBRT. The TCR sequence derives from a woman aged 45-65 years with renal cell carcinoma. V gene TRBV6-6 combines with J gene TRBJ1-2; D uncertain. The sample in question was blood, obtained from a patient whose treatment included radiotherapy and nephrectomy. For the CDR3, the DNA is TGTGCCAGCAGTTACTCACGGGGAGCGTATGGCTACACCTTC. The encoded protein is CASSYSRGAYGYTF.